This TCR beta chain was retrieved from a study of blood T cells in healthy people across ages. Study at large: About one barcoded beta molecule per two T cells was the capture yield of template switching. Study-wide results and caveats: Measured against age, TCR beta diversity per million T cells decreased in a roughly linear manner.

In the case of this clonotype: Its antigen is currently unknown.

Looked up from germline, CDR1 is DFQATT and CDR2 is SNEGSKA (reference sequence). The trim removed 6 bases at V and 3 bases at J, leaving 9 bases unmatched. The CDR3 is 15 residues long. Primed by a sample-barcoded 5' primer and a J-beta primer mix, a second PCR proceeded for about 7 to 11 cycles. Each TCR beta cDNA got a 12-nucleotide random molecular identifier. TCRdb reprocessed the 5' RACE reads via MiXCR and lists one record per CDR3 protein. The table lists around 1.5 million distinct CDR3 sequences, 45% to 70% of them singletons. This TCR was sampled from a young man in good health. The sequenced sample consisted of blood. The chain employs TRBV20-1 and TRBJ2-3; 10 bases line up with TRBD1. CDR3 DNA sequence: TGCAGTGCCATACAAAGGACAGGGGGAACAGATACGCAGTATTTT. Translating it yields CSAIQRTGGTDTQYF.